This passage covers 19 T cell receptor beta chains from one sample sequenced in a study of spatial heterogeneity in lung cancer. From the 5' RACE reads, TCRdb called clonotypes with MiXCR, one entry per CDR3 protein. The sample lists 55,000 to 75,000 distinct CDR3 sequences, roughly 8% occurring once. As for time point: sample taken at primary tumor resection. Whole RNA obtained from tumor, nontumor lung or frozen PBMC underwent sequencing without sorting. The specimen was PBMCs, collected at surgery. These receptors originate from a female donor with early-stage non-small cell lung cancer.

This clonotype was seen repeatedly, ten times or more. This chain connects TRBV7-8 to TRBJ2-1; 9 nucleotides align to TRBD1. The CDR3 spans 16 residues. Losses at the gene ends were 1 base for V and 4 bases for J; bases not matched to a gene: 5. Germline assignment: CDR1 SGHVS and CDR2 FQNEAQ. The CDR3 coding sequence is TGTGCCAGCAGCTTAGTCGGGACAGGGCAATACAATGAGCAGTTCTTC. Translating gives CASSLVGTGQYNEQFF.

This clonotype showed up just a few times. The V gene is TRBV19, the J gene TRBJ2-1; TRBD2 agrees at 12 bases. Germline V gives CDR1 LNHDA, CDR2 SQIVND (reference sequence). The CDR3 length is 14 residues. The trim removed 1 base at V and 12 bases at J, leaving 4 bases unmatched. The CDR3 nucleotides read TGTGCCAGTAGTATAGGTCTAGCGGGAGGGGGGCAGTTCTTC. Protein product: CASSIGLAGGGQFF.

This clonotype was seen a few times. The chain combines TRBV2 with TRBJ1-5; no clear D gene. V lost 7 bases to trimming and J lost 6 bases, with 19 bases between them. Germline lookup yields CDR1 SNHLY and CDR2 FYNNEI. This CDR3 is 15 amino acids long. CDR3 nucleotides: TGTGCCAGCAACAGTTTAGGGATTTTAGGTCAGCCCCAGCATTTT. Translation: CASNSLGILGQPQHF. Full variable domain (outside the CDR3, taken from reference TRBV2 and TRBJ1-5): EPEVTQTPSHQVTQMGQEVILRCVPISNHLYFYWYRQILGQKVEFLVSFYNNEISEKSEIFDDQFSVERPDGSNFTLKIRSTKLEDSAMYFCASNSLGILGQPQHFGDGTRLSIL.

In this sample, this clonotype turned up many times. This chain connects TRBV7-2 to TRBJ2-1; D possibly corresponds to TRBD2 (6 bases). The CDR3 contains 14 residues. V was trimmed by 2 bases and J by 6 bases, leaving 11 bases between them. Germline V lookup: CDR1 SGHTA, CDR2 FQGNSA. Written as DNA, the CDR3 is TGTGCCAGCAGCTTAAGAACTAGCCGCAATGAGCAGTTCTTC. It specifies CASSLRTSRNEQFF.

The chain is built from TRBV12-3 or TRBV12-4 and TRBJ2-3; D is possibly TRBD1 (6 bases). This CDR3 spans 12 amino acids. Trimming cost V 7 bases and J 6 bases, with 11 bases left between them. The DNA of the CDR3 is TGTGCCAGCATGGGGGCCGTGGATACGCAGTATTTT. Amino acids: CASMGAVDTQYF.

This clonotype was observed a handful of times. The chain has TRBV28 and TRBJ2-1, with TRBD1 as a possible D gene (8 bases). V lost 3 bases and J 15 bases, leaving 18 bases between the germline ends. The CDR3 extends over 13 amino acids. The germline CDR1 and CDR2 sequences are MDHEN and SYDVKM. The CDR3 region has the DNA TGTGCCAGCAGTTTCTCACAGGGGGGGAGCAGGTTCTTC. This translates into CASSFSQGGSRFF.

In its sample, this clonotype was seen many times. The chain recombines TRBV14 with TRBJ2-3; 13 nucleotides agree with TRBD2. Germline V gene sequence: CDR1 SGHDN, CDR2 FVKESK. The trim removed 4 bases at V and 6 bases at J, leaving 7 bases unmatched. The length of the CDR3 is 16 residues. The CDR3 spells CASSRRLAGGLDTQYF. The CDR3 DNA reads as TGTGCCAGCAGCCGCCGACTAGCGGGAGGCCTGGATACGCAGTATTTT.

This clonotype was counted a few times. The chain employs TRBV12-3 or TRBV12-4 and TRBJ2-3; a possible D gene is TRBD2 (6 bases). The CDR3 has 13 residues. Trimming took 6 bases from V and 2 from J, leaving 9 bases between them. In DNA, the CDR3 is TGTGCCAGCAGGTGGGGGGACACAGATACGCAGTATTTT. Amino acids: CASRWGDTDTQYF.

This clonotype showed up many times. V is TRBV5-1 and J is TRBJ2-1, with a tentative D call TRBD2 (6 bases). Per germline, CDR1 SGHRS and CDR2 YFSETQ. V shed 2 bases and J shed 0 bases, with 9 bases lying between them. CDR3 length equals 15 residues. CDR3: CASSFGGVSYNEQFF. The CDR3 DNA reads TGCGCCAGCAGCTTCGGCGGGGTCTCCTACAATGAGCAGTTCTTC.

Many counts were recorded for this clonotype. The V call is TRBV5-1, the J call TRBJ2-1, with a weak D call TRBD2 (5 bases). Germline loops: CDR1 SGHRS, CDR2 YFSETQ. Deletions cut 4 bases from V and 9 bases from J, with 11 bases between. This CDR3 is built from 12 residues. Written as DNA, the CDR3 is TGCGCCAGCAGCCGGACCGGGGTTGAGCAGTTCTTC. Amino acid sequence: CASSRTGVEQFF. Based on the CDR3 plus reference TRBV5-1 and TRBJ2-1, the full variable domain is KAGVTQTPRYLIKTRGQQVTLSCSPISGHRSVSWYQQTPGQGLQFLFEYFSETQRNKGNFPGRFSGRQFSNSRSEMNVSTLELGDSALYLCASSRTGVEQFFGPGTRLTVL.

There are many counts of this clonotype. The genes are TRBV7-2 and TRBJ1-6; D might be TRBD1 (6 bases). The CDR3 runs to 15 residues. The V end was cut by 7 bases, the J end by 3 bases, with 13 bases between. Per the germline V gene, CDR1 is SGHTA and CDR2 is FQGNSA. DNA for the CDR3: TGTGCCAGCACCGGGACACTGGGCTATAATTCACCCCTCCACTTT. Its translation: CASTGTLGYNSPLHF.

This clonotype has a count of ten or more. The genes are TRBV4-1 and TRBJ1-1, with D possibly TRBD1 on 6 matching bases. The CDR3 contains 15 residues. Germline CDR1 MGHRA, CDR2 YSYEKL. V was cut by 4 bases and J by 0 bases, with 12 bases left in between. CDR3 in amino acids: CASSLSDRMNTEAFF. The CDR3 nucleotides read TGCGCCAGCAGCCTTTCGGACAGAATGAACACTGAAGCTTTCTTT.

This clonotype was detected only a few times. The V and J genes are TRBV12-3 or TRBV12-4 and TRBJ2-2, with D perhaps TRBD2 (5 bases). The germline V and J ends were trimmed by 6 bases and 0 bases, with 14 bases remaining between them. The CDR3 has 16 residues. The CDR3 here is CASRRGLGSNTGELFF. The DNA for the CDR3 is TGTGCCAGCAGACGCGGGTTGGGGTCGAACACCGGGGAGCTGTTTTTT.

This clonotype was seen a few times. The CDR3 sequence: CASRPKGASGVDTQYF. For the CDR3, the DNA is TGTGCCAGCAGACCAAAGGGGGCTAGCGGGGTAGATACGCAGTATTTT. The chain couples TRBV12-3 or TRBV12-4 to TRBJ2-3; 9 bases align to TRBD2. Trimming at V came to 6 bases and at J to 5 bases, leaving 12 bases not matched to a gene. CDR3 size: 16 residues.

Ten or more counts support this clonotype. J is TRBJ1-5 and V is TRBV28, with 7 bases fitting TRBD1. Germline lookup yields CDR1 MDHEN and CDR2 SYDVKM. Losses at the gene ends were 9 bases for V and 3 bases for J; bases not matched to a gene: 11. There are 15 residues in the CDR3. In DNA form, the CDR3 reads TGTGCCAGTGGGGGGACAGCCCGTTTCAATCAGCCCCAGCATTTT. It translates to CASGGTARFNQPQHF.

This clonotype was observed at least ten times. The CDR3 bases are TGTGCCAGCAGCTTATTCGGCGGGGGCCGGGAGACCCAGTACTTC. Protein: CASSLFGGGRETQYF. This chain uses TRBV7-2 with TRBJ2-5, with D perhaps matching TRBD2 (7 bases). The CDR3 contains 15 residues. V shed 2 bases and J shed 5 bases, with 15 bases lying between them. Per the germline V gene, CDR1 is SGHTA and CDR2 is FQGNSA.

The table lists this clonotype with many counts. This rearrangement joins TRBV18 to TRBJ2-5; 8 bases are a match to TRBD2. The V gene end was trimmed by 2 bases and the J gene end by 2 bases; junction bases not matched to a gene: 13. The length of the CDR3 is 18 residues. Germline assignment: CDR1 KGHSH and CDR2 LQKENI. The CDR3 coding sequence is TGTGCCAGCTCACCATCACTTTCTAGCGGGCATCCACAAGAGACCCAGTACTTC. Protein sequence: CASSPSLSSGHPQETQYF.

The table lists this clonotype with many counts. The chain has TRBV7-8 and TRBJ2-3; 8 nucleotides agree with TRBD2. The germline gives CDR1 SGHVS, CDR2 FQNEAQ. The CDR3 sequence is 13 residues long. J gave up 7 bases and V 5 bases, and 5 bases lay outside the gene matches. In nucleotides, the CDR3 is TGTGCCAGCAGCAGCGGGGGTTCAAATACGCAGTATTTT. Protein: CASSSGGSNTQYF.

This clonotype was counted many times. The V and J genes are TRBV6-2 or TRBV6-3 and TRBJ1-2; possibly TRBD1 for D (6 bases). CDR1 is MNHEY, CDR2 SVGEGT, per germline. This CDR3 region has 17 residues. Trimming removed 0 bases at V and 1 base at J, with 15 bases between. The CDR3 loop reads CASSYSIDRPGNYGYTF. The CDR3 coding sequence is TGTGCCAGCAGTTACTCGATCGACAGGCCCGGTAACTATGGCTACACCTTC.